This TCR beta chain stems from a study of breast tumors, draining lymph nodes, adjacent tissues. About this clonotype itself: Its specificity is not known.

Axillary draining lymph nodes of breast cancer patients supplied the node samples. Study-wide results and caveats: The data were judged consistent with most tumor T cells coming from lymph node and expanding in tumor. Compared with lymph nodes, tumors were less diverse; compared with nontumor tissue, more. Tumor T cell lymph node origin was a supported hypothesis, not proven.

Germline lookup yields CDR1 MNHEY and CDR2 SMNVEV (reference sequence). V lost 6 bases to trimming and J lost 3 bases, with 16 bases between them. This CDR3 contains 15 residues. TCRdb redid the calling of the multiplex PCR reads with MiXCR, one entry per CDR3 protein. The table includes under 150,000 distinct CDR3 sequences, less than 20% detected once. V usage is TRBV27 and J usage is TRBJ2-3, with D unclear. This TCR came from a female donor with breast cancer. Some clones in this sample may be carry-over from other donors' samples. Sequenced: axillary lymph node tissue. The CDR3 coding sequence is TGTGCCAGCAGGGAACTCGCTCCGAATACAGATACGCAGTATTTT. It translates to CASRELAPNTDTQYF.